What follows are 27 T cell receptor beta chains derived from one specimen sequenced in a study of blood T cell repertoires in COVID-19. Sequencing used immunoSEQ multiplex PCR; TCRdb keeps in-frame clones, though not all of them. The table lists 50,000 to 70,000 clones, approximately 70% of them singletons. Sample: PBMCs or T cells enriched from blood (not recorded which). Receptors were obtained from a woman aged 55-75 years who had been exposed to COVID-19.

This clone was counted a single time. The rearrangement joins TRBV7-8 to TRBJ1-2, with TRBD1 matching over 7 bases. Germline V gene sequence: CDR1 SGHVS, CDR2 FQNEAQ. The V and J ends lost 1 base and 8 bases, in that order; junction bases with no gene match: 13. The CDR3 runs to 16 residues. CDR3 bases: TGTGCCAGCAGCTTAGTCCTATCTATAGGGGGCGACGGCTACACCTTC. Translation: CASSLVLSIGGDGYTF.

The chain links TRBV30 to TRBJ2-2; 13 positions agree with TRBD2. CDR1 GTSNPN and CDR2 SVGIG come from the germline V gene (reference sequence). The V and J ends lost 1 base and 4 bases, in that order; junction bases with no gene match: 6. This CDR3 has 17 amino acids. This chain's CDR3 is CAWSGGLAGVGTGELFF. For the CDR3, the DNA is TGTGCCTGGAGTGGCGGACTAGCGGGAGTGGGCACCGGGGAGCTGTTTTTT. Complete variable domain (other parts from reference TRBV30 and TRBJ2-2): SQTIHQWPATLVQPVGSPLSLECTVEGTSNPNLYWYRQAAGRGLQLLFYSVGIGQISSEVPQNLSASRPQDRQFILSSKKLLLSDSGFYLCAWSGGLAGVGTGELFFGEGSRLTVL.

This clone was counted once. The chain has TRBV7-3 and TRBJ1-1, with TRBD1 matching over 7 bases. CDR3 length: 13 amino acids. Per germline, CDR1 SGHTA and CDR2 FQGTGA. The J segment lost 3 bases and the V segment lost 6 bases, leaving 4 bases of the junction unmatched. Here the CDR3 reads CASRFDRDTEAFF. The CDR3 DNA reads TGTGCCAGCAGATTCGACAGGGACACTGAAGCTTTCTTT.

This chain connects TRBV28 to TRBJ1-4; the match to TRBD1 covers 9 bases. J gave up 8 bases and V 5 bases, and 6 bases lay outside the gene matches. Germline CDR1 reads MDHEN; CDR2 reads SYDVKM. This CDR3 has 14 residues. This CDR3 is CASSDRQGGEKLFF. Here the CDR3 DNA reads TGTGCCAGCAGTGACAGACAGGGGGGAGAAAAACTGTTTTTT.

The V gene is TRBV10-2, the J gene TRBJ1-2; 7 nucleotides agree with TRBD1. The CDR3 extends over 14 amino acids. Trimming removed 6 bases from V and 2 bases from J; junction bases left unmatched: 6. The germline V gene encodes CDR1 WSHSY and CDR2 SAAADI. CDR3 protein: CASRRDSLNYGYTF. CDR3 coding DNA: TGCGCCAGCAGGAGGGACAGTCTGAACTATGGCTACACCTTC.

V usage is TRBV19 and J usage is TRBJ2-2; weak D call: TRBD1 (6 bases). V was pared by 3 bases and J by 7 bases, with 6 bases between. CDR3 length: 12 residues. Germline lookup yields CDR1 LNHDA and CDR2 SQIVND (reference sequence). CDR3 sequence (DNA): TGTGCCAGTAGTATCAGGGGCGGGGAGCTGTTTTTT. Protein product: CASSIRGGELFF.

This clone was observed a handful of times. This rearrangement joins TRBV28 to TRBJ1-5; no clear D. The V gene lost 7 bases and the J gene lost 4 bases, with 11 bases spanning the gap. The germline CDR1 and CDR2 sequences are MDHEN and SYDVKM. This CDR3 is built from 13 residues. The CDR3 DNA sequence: TGTGCCAGCAAAGAGAGAGGGAATCAGCCCCAGCATTTT. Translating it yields CASKERGNQPQHF.

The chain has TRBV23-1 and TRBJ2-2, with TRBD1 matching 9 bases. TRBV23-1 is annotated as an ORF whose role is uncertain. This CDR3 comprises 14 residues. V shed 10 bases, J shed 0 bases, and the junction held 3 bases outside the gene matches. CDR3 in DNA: TGCGCCACCAGGACAGGGGCGAACACCGGGGAGCTGTTTTTT. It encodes CATRTGANTGELFF.

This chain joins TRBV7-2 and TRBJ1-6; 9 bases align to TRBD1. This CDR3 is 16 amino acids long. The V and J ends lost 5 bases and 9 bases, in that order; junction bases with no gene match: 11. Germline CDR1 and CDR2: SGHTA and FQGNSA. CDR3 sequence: CASSRKTGGASSPLHF. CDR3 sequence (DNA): TGTGCCAGCAGCCGCAAAACAGGGGGCGCATCTTCACCCCTCCACTTT.

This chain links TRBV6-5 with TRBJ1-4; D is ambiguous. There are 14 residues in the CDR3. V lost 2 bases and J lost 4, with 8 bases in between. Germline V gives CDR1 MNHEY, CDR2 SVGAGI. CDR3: CASSYGPFNEKLFF. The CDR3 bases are TGTGCCAGCAGTTACGGGCCGTTTAATGAAAAACTGTTTTTT.

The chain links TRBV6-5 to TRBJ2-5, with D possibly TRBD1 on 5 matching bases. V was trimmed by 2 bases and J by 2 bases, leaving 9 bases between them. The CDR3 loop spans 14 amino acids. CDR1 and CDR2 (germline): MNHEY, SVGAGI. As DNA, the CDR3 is TGTGCCAGCAGTTACCAGGGCCTGCAAGAGACCCAGTACTTC. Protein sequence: CASSYQGLQETQYF.

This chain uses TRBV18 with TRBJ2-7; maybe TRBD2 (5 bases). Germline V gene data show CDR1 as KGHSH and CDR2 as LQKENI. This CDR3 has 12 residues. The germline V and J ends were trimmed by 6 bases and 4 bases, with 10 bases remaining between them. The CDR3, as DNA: TGTGCCAGCTCTCGGACGGGATACGAGCAGTACTTC. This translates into CASSRTGYEQYF.

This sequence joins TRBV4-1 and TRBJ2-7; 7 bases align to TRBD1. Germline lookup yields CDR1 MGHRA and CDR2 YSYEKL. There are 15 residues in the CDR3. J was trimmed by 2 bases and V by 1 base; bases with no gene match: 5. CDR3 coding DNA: TGCGCCAGCAGCCAAGTACCGGGACAGACCTACGAGCAGTACTTC. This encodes CASSQVPGQTYEQYF.

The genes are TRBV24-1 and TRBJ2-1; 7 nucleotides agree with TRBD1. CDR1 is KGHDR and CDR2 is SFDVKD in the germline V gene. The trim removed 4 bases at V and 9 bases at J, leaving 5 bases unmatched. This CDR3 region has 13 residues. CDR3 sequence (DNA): TGTGCCACCAGTGACCGTCCAGGGGGTGAGCAGTTCTTC. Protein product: CATSDRPGGEQFF.

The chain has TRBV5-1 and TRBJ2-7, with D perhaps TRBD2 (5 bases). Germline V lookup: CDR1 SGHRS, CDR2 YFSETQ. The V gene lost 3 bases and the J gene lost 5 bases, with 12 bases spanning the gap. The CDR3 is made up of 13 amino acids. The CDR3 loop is CASSWTSGDEQYF. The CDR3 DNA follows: TGCGCCAGCAGCTGGACTTCAGGAGACGAGCAGTACTTC.

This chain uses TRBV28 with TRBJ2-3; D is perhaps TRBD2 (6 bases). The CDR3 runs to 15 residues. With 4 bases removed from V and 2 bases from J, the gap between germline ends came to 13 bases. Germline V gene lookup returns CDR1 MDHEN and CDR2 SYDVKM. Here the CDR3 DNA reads TGTGCCAGCAGTTCCCCCGCGGGATCCACAGATACGCAGTATTTT. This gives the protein CASSSPAGSTDTQYF.

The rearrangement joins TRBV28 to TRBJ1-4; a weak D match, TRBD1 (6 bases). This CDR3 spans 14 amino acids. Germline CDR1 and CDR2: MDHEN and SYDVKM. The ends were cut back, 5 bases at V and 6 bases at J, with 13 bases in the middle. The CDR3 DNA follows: TGTGCCAGCAGTCTTCAGGACAGATATGAAAAACTGTTTTTT. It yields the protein CASSLQDRYEKLFF.

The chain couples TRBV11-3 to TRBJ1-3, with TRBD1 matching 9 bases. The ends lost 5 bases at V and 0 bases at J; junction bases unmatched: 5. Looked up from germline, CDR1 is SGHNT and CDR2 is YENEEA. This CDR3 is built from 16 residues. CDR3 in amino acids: CASSPGQGTSGNTIYF. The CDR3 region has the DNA TGTGCCAGCAGCCCGGGACAGGGTACCTCTGGAAACACCATATATTTT.

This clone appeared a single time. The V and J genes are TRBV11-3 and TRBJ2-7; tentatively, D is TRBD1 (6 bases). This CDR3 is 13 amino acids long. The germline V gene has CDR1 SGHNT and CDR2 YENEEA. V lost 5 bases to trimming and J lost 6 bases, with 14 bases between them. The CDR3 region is CASSPQGSGEQYF. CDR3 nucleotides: TGTGCCAGCAGCCCTCAGGGGTCGGGCGAGCAGTACTTC. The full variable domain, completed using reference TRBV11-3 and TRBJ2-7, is EAGVVQSPRYKIIEKKQPVAFWCNPISGHNTLYWYLQNLGQGPELLIRYENEEAVDDSQLPKDRFSAERLKGVDSTLKIQPAELGDSAVYLCASSPQGSGEQYFGPGTRLTVT.

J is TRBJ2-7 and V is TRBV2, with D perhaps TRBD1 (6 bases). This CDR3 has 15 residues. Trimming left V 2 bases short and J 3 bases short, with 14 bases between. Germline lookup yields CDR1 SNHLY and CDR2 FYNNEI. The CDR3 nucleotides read TGTGCCAGCAGTGAAAAAACAGGGAGTAACTACGAGCAGTACTTC. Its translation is CASSEKTGSNYEQYF.

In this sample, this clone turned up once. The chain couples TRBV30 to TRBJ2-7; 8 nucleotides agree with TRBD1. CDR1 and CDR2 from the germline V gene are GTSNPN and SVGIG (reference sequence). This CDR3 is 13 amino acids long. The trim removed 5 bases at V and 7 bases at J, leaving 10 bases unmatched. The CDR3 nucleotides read TGTGCCTGGGACAGACAGGGGATAGGGGAGCAGTACTTC. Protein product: CAWDRQGIGEQYF. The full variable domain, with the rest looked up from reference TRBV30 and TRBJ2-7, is SQTIHQWPATLVQPVGSPLSLECTVEGTSNPNLYWYRQAAGRGLQLLFYSVGIGQISSEVPQNLSASRPQDRQFILSSKKLLLSDSGFYLCAWDRQGIGEQYFGPGTRLTVT.

The CDR3 loop is CASSRQGSNSGNTIYF. The CDR3 nucleotides read TGTGCCAGCAGTCGACAGGGGTCCAACTCTGGAAACACCATATATTTT. The J gene is TRBJ1-3, the V gene TRBV21-1; the tabulated D call, TRBD1, remains unverified against the DNA. TRBV21-1 is deemed a pseudogene. The CDR3 is made up of 16 amino acids.

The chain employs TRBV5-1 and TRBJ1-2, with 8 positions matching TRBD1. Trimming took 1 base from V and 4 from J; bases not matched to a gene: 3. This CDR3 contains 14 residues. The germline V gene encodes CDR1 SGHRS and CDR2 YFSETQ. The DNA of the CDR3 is TGCGCCAGCAGCTTGTCAGGGGGCGTCTATGGCTACACCTTC. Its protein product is CASSLSGGVYGYTF.

DNA for the CDR3: TGCGCCAGCAGTGAGCGAGACAGGGTCCCCCAGTACTTC. Encoded protein: CASSERDRVPQYF. The chain carries TRBV10-2 and TRBJ2-5; 7 positions match TRBD1. V gave up 2 bases and J gave up 9 bases; unmatched junction bases: 6. From germline, CDR1 is WSHSY and CDR2 SAAADI. There are 13 residues in the CDR3.

The CDR3 DNA is TGTGCCAGTAGTGAAAGGGGATATACGCAGTATTTT. Translating it yields CASSERGYTQYF. This chain uses TRBV19 with TRBJ2-3; TRBD1 might be the D (5 bases). Germline V gene lookup returns CDR1 LNHDA and CDR2 SQIVND (reference sequence). The V and J ends lost 5 bases and 7 bases respectively, with 10 bases between them. The CDR3 is 12 amino acids.

The CDR3 DNA sequence: TGTGCCTGGAGTGCCTGGGACAGGGGTAATTCACCCCTCCACTTT. Translated, it gives CAWSAWDRGNSPLHF. The V call is TRBV30, the J call TRBJ1-6, with TRBD1 identical over 10 bases. Germline assignment: CDR1 GTSNPN and CDR2 SVGIG (reference sequence). CDR3 length equals 15 residues. Trimming cost V 1 base and J 6 bases; bases outside gene matches: 3.

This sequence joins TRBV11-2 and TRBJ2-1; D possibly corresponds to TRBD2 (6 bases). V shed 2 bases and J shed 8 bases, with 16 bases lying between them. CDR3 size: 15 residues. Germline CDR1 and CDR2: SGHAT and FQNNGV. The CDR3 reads CASSLSRGKGHEQFF. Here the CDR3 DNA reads TGTGCCAGCAGCTTATCCCGCGGGAAGGGCCATGAGCAGTTCTTC.